This TCR beta chain was recorded in a study of T cells in women clearing cervical HPV infection. Study summary: With HLA typing for only a few women, HLA confounding remains possible.

Findings and caveats of the study: CIN3+ cases had significantly higher TCR richness than controls; evenness did not differ.

The data were produced by immunoSEQ multiplex PCR, yet TCRdb's version contains in-frame clones alone and is incomplete. The listing contains about 39,000 clones. This CDR3 is 17 amino acids long. The ends were cut back, 3 bases at V and 5 bases at J, with 19 bases in the middle. Germline V lookup: CDR1 LGHNA, CDR2 YNFKEQ. Remarks on this clone: Its target is not known. The CDR3 goes on 3 residues after the read ends, and that part is filled in from the germline J gene.

Cervical HPV DNA detected by MY09/MY11 PCR, typed by dot-blot. The rearrangement uses TRBV4-2 and TRBJ2-2; maybe TRBD2 (6 bases). The sample consisted of blood buffy coat. This sequence originates from a woman between 18 and 70 years old with a cervical HPV16 infection that either progressed to CIN3+ or cleared (not recorded which). The CDR3: CASSQEGPGGRTGELFF. Incomplete CDR3 DNA: TGTGCCAGCAGCCAGGAGGGTCCCGGGGGTCGGACCGGGGAG.